Following are 28 T cell receptor beta chains from one sample sequenced in a study of T cells during gluten challenge in celiac disease. Sorted cells: tetramer+, CD3+, CD4+, CD45RA-, CD62L-, integrin beta7+. Multiplexed primers for every TRA and TRB V gene were used across three nested PCRs per cell. TCRdb independently ran MiXCR on the single-cell sequencing reads; one entry per CDR3 protein. This sample has over 300 distinct CDR3 sequences, with roughly 20% found just once. Sequenced here: gluten-specific CD4+ T cells sorted from blood using tetramers, sampled at baseline or on day 6, 14 or 28 of gluten challenge (not recorded which). These receptors were obtained from a female donor with celiac disease.

Concerning this clonotype itself: A much larger clone lies a single base off, so this may be a read error. The CDR3 coding sequence is TGCAGTGTTAGACGGAGCAATGAGCAGTTCTTC. It encodes CSVRRSNEQFF. The V call is TRBV20-1, the J call TRBJ2-1; no clear D. There are 11 residues in the CDR3. Per germline, CDR1 DFQATT and CDR2 SNEGSKA (reference sequence).

This clonotype was found a few times. The chain has TRBV29-1 and TRBJ1-5, with 9 bases identical to TRBD1. Germline-derived CDR1 and CDR2 are SQVTM and ANQGSEA. V trimming: 6 bases; J trimming: 5 bases; junction bases outside the gene matches: 5. The CDR3 runs 13 residues. The CDR3 region is CSVGTGWDQPQHF. As DNA, the CDR3 is TGCAGCGTCGGGACAGGGTGGGATCAGCCCCAGCATTTT.

This clonotype has a count of ten or more. V is TRBV7-2 and J is TRBJ2-2, with D hard to call. Trimming removed 4 bases at V and 5 bases at J, with 20 bases between. CDR3 size: 17 residues. CDR1 and CDR2 from the germline V gene are SGHTA and FQGNSA. The CDR3 loop is CASSSLTLLISTGELFF. For the CDR3, the DNA is TGTGCCAGCAGCTCCCTTACCCTACTGATATCGACCGGGGAGCTGTTTTTT.

This clonotype was counted many times. The rearrangement joins TRBV7-6 to TRBJ2-3; TRBD2 agrees at 10 bases. Looked up from germline, CDR1 is SGHVS and CDR2 is FNYEAQ. CDR3 length equals 16 residues. J gave up 5 bases and V 5 bases, and 10 bases lay outside the gene matches. CDR3 bases: TGTGCCAGCAGCGTCCTAGCGGGGGCCGGCGGAGATACGCAGTATTTT. As protein: CASSVLAGAGGDTQYF.

The J gene is TRBJ2-7, the V gene TRBV18, with 8 bases identical to TRBD2. Losses at the gene ends were 4 bases for V and 3 bases for J; bases not matched to a gene: 5. CDR3 size: 14 residues. Germline V gene data show CDR1 as KGHSH and CDR2 as LQKENI. CDR3 bases: TGTGCCAGCTCACTCCTACTAGCGGACTACGAGCAGTACTTC. It translates to CASSLLLADYEQYF.

Only a few counts were recorded for this clonotype. V usage is TRBV5-1 and J usage is TRBJ1-2, with TRBD1 matching 7 bases. The CDR3 has 15 residues. Looked up from germline, CDR1 is SGHRS and CDR2 is YFSETQ. The junction had 12 bases not matched to a gene; V was cut back by 6 bases and J by 4 bases. CDR3 DNA sequence: TGCGCCAGCACCGTTGGGACAGCGCAAGGCTATGGCTACACCTTC. This translates into CASTVGTAQGYGYTF.

The chain is built from TRBV11-3 and TRBJ2-3; either TRBD1 or TRBD2 may fit D (5 bases each). Trimming took 5 bases from V and 6 from J, leaving 18 bases between them. The germline V gene encodes CDR1 SGHNT and CDR2 YENEEA. This CDR3 comprises 15 residues. DNA for the CDR3: TGTGCCAGCAGCCCAGTAGAGGGGTTGGGGGATACGCAGTATTTT. Protein product: CASSPVEGLGDTQYF.

Regarding this clonotype: Because it lacks the conserved phenylalanine or tryptophan at the end, this CDR3 is likely a read error. The chain couples TRBV7-2 to TRBJ2-3; D gene uncertain. The CDR3 runs to 13 residues. Germline CDR1 is SGHTA and CDR2 is FQGNSA. The V end was cut by 1 base, the J end by 2 bases, with 4 bases between. In nucleotides, the CDR3 is TGTGCCAGCAGCTTAGTCGACACAGATACGCAGTATTTG. This sequence encodes CASSLVDTDTQYL.

By share, this clonotype counts as medium-sized. The genes are TRBV16 and TRBJ1-1; D perhaps matches TRBD1 (5 bases). Germline lookup yields CDR1 KGHSY and CDR2 FQNENV. CDR3 length: 14 amino acids. V was cut by 0 bases and J by 5 bases, with 10 bases left in between. This CDR3 is CASSQSGGETEAFF. The CDR3, as DNA: TGTGCCAGCAGCCAATCGGGGGGAGAAACTGAAGCTTTCTTT.

On this clonotype: A single base separates this from a much larger clone, so it may be a read error. This chain uses TRBV29-1 with TRBJ2-7, with 11 bases matching TRBD2. The germline V gene encodes CDR1 SQVTM and CDR2 ANQGSEA. The CDR3 runs to 13 residues. This chain's CDR3 is CRSRLAGTGEQYF. CDR3 nucleotides: TGCAGATCCCGACTAGCGGGGACGGGCGAGCAGTACTTC.

By sample share, this clonotype is hyperexpanded (1% or more). This chain joins TRBV30 and TRBJ2-2, with D perhaps TRBD2 (6 bases). Germline assignment: CDR1 GTSNPN and CDR2 SVGIG (reference sequence). V was pared by 0 bases and J by 3 bases, with 11 bases between. The CDR3 contains 15 residues. CDR3: CAWSVEGWDTGELFF. The CDR3, as DNA: TGTGCCTGGAGTGTGGAGGGGTGGGACACCGGGGAGCTGTTTTTT.

This clonotype was picked up a small number of times. The chain uses TRBV19 and TRBJ2-1, with 8 bases identical to TRBD1. Germline CDR1 is LNHDA and CDR2 is SQIVND (reference sequence). This CDR3 spans 14 amino acids. Trimming at V came to 3 bases and at J to 6 bases, leaving 4 bases not matched to a gene. The CDR3 DNA reads TGTGCCAGTAGTATTCAGGGGGCAGTCAATGAGCAGTTCTTC. Amino acids: CASSIQGAVNEQFF.

On this clonotype itself: Relative to the germline gene, one junction end is altered; a read error may explain this. The chain joins TRBV7-2 to TRBJ1-4; D gene ambiguous. There are 15 residues in the CDR3. Germline V CDR1 and CDR2: SGHTA, FQGNSA. CDR3: CASSPRPGISEKLVF. The CDR3 DNA reads as TGTGCCAGCAGTCCTAGACCTGGAATCAGTGAAAAACTGGTTTTT.

By sample share, this clonotype is hyperexpanded. The gene calls are TRBV7-9 and TRBJ2-3; D unresolved. The germline CDR1 and CDR2 sequences are SEHNR and FQNEAQ (reference sequence). The V gene lost 0 bases and the J gene lost 2 bases, with 6 bases spanning the gap. The CDR3 totals 14 residues. The CDR3 reads CASSLAHFTDTQYF. The CDR3 nucleotides read TGTGCCAGCAGCTTAGCGCACTTCACAGATACGCAGTATTTT.

This clonotype was counted ten times or more. J is TRBJ2-3 and V is TRBV9; TRBD1 aligns across 7 bases. Looked up from germline, CDR1 is SGDLS and CDR2 is YYNGEE. Trimming at V came to 0 bases and at J to 2 bases, leaving 9 bases not matched to a gene. This CDR3 comprises 17 residues. The CDR3 protein is CASSVVQQGSTTDTQYF. The CDR3 bases are TGTGCCAGCAGCGTAGTTCAACAGGGGTCTACCACAGATACGCAGTATTTT.

In the case of this clonotype: It may be a read error: a sequence one base away is much more abundant. The chain links TRBV9 to TRBJ2-3, with D uncertain. V lost 1 base and J lost 4, with 13 bases in between. CDR1 and CDR2 from the germline V gene are SGDLS and YYNGEE. The CDR3 is 15 residues long. CDR3 in amino acids: CASSVTSRRSDTQYF. CDR3 sequence (DNA): TGTGCCAGCAGCGTAACCTCCCGCAGGTCAGATACGCAGTATTTT.

This clonotype was counted between two and nine times. The chain combines TRBV4-3 with TRBJ2-2; either TRBD1 or TRBD2 may supply D (5 bases each). CDR3 length: 14 amino acids. Germline V gives CDR1 LGHNA, CDR2 YSLEER. Trimming pared 7 bases from V and 1 base from J, leaving 10 bases between. CDR3 in amino acids: CASKGERNTGELFF. CDR3 bases: TGCGCCAGCAAAGGGGAGAGGAACACCGGGGAGCTGTTTTTT.

This clonotype has a count of ten or more. The chain is built from TRBV5-4 and TRBJ1-2; unclear D gene. The germline V gene encodes CDR1 SGHNT and CDR2 YYREEE (reference sequence). The length of the CDR3 is 13 residues. V was pared by 0 bases and J by 4 bases, with 7 bases between. This CDR3 is CASSLASGYGYTF. CDR3 in DNA: TGTGCCAGCAGCTTGGCCTCGGGCTATGGCTACACCTTC.

This clonotype was observed a handful of times. This rearrangement joins TRBV7-3 to TRBJ2-1; no firm D call. The germline V gene has CDR1 SGHTA and CDR2 FQGTGA. The CDR3 spans 15 residues. Trimming took 1 base from V and 6 from J, leaving 13 bases between them. The CDR3 sequence is CASSLRLGRGNEQFF. The CDR3 region has the DNA TGTGCCAGCAGCTTAAGGCTGGGTAGAGGCAATGAGCAGTTCTTC.

The chain recombines TRBV7-2 with TRBJ2-2; D call uncertain. Germline CDR1 SGHTA, CDR2 FQGNSA. This CDR3 has 13 residues. V was cut by 3 bases and J by 7 bases, with 9 bases left in between. The CDR3 bases are TGTGCCAGCAGCTTTCTGTCAAGCGGGGAGCTGTTTTTT. It codes for CASSFLSSGELFF.

This clonotype is medium-sized. V usage is TRBV7-6 and J usage is TRBJ2-5; possibly TRBD1 for D (5 bases). V was clipped by 1 base and J by 5 bases, with 11 bases between them. Germline V CDR1 and CDR2: SGHVS, FNYEAQ. The CDR3 sequence is 14 residues long. The CDR3 loop reads CASSLGGDSETQYF. Written as DNA, the CDR3 is TGTGCCAGCAGCTTAGGCGGCGACAGTGAGACCCAGTACTTC. The variable domain in full, with the rest retrieved from reference TRBV7-6 and TRBJ2-5, is GAGVSQSPRYKVTKRGQDVALRCDPISGHVSLYWYRQALGQGPEFLTYFNYEAQQDKSGLPNDRFSAERPEGSISTLTIQRTEQRDSAMYRCASSLGGDSETQYFGPGTRLLVL.

This clonotype was picked up a small number of times. The chain links TRBV20-1 to TRBJ2-7; 12 nucleotides agree with TRBD2. The CDR3 consists of 15 residues. V was clipped by 5 bases and J by 0 bases; unmatched bases: 5. Germline CDR1 and CDR2: DFQATT and SNEGSKA (reference sequence). The CDR3 bases are TGCAGTGCTCCGACTAGCGGGAGTCCCTCCTACGAGCAGTACTTC. It yields the protein CSAPTSGSPSYEQYF.

This clonotype was seen just once. The chain couples TRBV6-1 to TRBJ2-1; the match to TRBD2 covers 13 bases. The CDR3 length is 16 residues. CDR1 MNHNS and CDR2 SASEGT come from the germline V gene. The V gene end was trimmed by 5 bases and the J gene end by 2 bases; junction bases not matched to a gene: 3. The CDR3 nucleotides are TGTGCCAGCAGTAGGACTAGCGGGAGCCCCTACAATGAGCAGTTCTTC. It encodes CASSRTSGSPYNEQFF.

This clonotype was observed a handful of times. The genes are TRBV5-1 and TRBJ2-1; D is possibly TRBD1 (5 bases). Germline loops: CDR1 SGHRS, CDR2 YFSETQ. V was pared by 3 bases and J by 8 bases, with 9 bases between. The CDR3 has 12 residues. The CDR3 spells CASSSTGDEQFF. The CDR3 DNA follows: TGCGCCAGCAGCTCCACAGGAGATGAGCAGTTCTTC.

This clonotype is judged hyperexpanded (1% or more). The rearrangement uses TRBV7-2 and TRBJ2-7; 9 positions agree with TRBD1. Unmatched junction bases numbered 8, after V lost 2 bases and J lost 6 bases. The CDR3 is 15 residues long. Per the germline V gene, CDR1 is SGHTA and CDR2 is FQGNSA. CDR3 in DNA: TGTGCCAGCAGCTTATGGGGACAGGGTGAAGGCGAGCAGTACTTC. Residues: CASSLWGQGEGEQYF. Supplemented by reference TRBV7-2 and TRBJ2-7, the full variable domain reads GAGVSQSPSNKVTEKGKDVELRCDPISGHTALYWYRQSLGQGLEFLIYFQGNSAPDKSGLPSDRFSAERTGGSVSTLTIQRTQQEDSAVYLCASSLWGQGEGEQYFGPGTRLTVT.

In this sample, this clonotype turned up a few times. The chain uses TRBV15 and TRBJ2-1, with 8 bases lining up with TRBD1. This CDR3 is 15 amino acids long. The ends lost 0 bases at V and 9 bases at J; junction bases unmatched: 7. Germline V gene lookup returns CDR1 LNHNV and CDR2 YYDKDF (reference sequence). The CDR3, as DNA: TGTGCCACCAGCAGAGATCGGGCAGGGGGCACTGAGCAGTTCTTC. It yields the protein CATSRDRAGGTEQFF.

This clonotype was seen only a few times. This chain connects TRBV24-1 to TRBJ1-4, with 7 bases aligning to TRBD1. V trimming: 3 bases; J trimming: 0 bases; junction bases outside the gene matches: 6. Germline values: CDR1 KGHDR, CDR2 SFDVKD. The CDR3 extends over 17 amino acids. CDR3 protein: CATSDGTDHATNEKLFF. The CDR3 DNA follows: TGTGCCACCAGTGATGGGACAGACCACGCAACTAATGAAAAACTGTTTTTT.

V usage is TRBV7-6 and J usage is TRBJ2-5; TRBD2 matches 14 bases. CDR3 length: 16 residues. CDR1 and CDR2 from the germline V gene are SGHVS and FNYEAQ. The V segment lost 5 bases and the J segment 4 bases; nucleotides outside the gene matches: 6. CDR3 protein: CASSQTSGGARETQYF. The CDR3 DNA sequence: TGTGCCAGCAGCCAGACTAGCGGGGGGGCAAGAGAGACCCAGTACTTC.